The rows below give T cell receptor beta chains drawn from one sample of a study of shared clonotypes between healthy human individuals. The repertoire was sequenced with immunoSEQ multiplex PCR; TCRdb's copy has only in-frame clones and lacks some. The sample has around 2,000,000 clones; about 95% are singletons. Sequenced material: naive CD8+ T cells sorted from blood. Receptors were obtained from a man between 18 and 29 years old in good health. Both conserved end residues are part of each CDR3. Fields, in order: clone size, V gene, J gene, CDR3 protein. Clone size is stated in some rows and not others, as once, few, many or a class when expanded.

>NA|TRBV12-5|TRBJ1-2
CASGLGGGYTF
>NA|TRBV5-6|TRBJ2-1
CASSLELAGWNEQFF
>NA|TRBV19|TRBJ1-1
CASSIIAGDTEAFF
>NA|TRBV4-1|TRBJ1-1
CASSHAGGSTEAFF
>NA|TRBV7-9|TRBJ2-7
CASSLGGDSPYF
>once|TRBV2|TRBJ2-5
CASSVRSYQETQYF
>NA|TRBV6-5|TRBJ1-1
CASSGQGLNTEAFF
>NA|TRBV7-9|TRBJ1-5
CASSLDRGNQPQHF
>NA|TRBV6-5|TRBJ2-7
CASSIGSTYEQYF
>NA|TRBV5-4|TRBJ2-7
CASSLEKGYEQYF
>NA|TRBV6-5|TRBJ1-2
CASSGTGDGYTF
>NA|TRBV7-2|TRBJ2-3
CASSPGYGTSSTDTQYF
>NA|TRBV25-1|TRBJ2-3
CASSDPPTGGDPDTQYF
>NA|TRBV6-6|TRBJ2-2
CASSTNQATGELFF
>NA|TRBV29-1|TRBJ2-7
CSVAQGASVYEQYF
>NA|TRBV4-2|TRBJ2-7
CASSQAWGGSSYEQYF
>NA|TRBV5-6|TRBJ2-3
CASSSYAGTDGTDTQYF
>NA|TRBV9|TRBJ2-3
CASSVGSGIDTQYF
>NA|TRBV5-1|TRBJ2-7
CASSRGLILGSASYEQYF
>NA|TRBV19|TRBJ2-7
CASSSLPGSSYEQYF
>NA|TRBV10-3|TRBJ2-1
CATAQGSSYNEQFF
>NA|TRBV5-6|TRBJ1-4
CASSFGQGATNEKLFF
>NA|TRBV2|TRBJ2-7
CASSRDFPPYEQYF
>once|TRBV27|TRBJ2-1
CASSLSSTIEQFF
>NA|TRBV4-3|TRBJ2-7
CASSQGLAGDEQYF
>NA|TRBV11-2|TRBJ2-7
CASSAPHYEQYF
>NA|TRBV27|TRBJ2-7
CASSLGTGFSYEQYF
>NA|TRBV14|TRBJ2-1
CASSQEVGAVYNEQFF
>NA|TRBV2|TRBJ2-7
CASIRQGVHEQYF
>NA|TRBV6-1|TRBJ2-7
CASSDGLAGEYEQYF
>NA|TRBV19|TRBJ1-1
CASSPRQGEAFF
>NA|TRBV28|TRBJ2-2
CASGGQGNGELFF
>NA|TRBV10-2|TRBJ2-1
CASQLDLSWAYNEQFF
>NA|TRBV27|TRBJ1-2
CASSPWTGYLGYTF